These 22 T cell receptor beta chains originate from one sample sequenced in a study of blood T cell repertoires in COVID-19. Measured with immunoSEQ multiplex PCR; TCRdb has only the in-frame clones, and not every one. Among tens of thousands of clones listed, 76% were seen once. Sequencing was done on a sample of peripheral blood. The receptors derive from a man between 70 and 80 years old with acute or convalescent COVID-19.

The V and J genes are TRBV7-2 and TRBJ1-4; TRBD1 matches at 8 bases. This CDR3 is 16 amino acids long. Trimming at V came to 5 bases and at J to 0 bases, leaving 5 bases not matched to a gene. Germline assignment: CDR1 SGHTA and CDR2 FQGNSA. In DNA form, the CDR3 reads TGTGCCAGCAGCGGAGGACAGGGTGCAACTAATGAAAAACTGTTTTTT. This encodes CASSGGQGATNEKLFF. The entire variable domain, with the rest obtained from reference TRBV7-2 and TRBJ1-4, is as follows: GAGVSQSPSNKVTEKGKDVELRCDPISGHTALYWYRQSLGQGLEFLIYFQGNSAPDKSGLPSDRFSAERTGGSVSTLTIQRTQQEDSAVYLCASSGGQGATNEKLFFGSGTQLSVL.

The rearrangement links TRBV6-4 to TRBJ2-7, with TRBD2 identical over 11 bases. The junction had 20 bases not matched to a gene; V was cut back by 9 bases and J by 7 bases. Looked up from germline, CDR1 is MRHNA and CDR2 is SNTAGT. The CDR3 loop spans 17 amino acids. The CDR3 loop reads CARQRRQTSGNLWEQYF. CDR3 DNA: TGTGCCAGACAGAGACGACAGACTAGCGGGAACCTCTGGGAGCAGTACTTC.

The chain joins TRBV5-1 to TRBJ1-4; possibly TRBD1 for D (6 bases). The CDR3 has 14 residues. Germline V gene data show CDR1 as SGHRS and CDR2 as YFSETQ. The V end lost 2 bases, the J end lost 8 bases, and 13 bases lay between the germline ends. CDR3 nucleotides: TGCGCCAGCAGCTTATTTCCCGGGACAGAAAAACTGTTTTTT. Amino acids: CASSLFPGTEKLFF.

The chain joins TRBV9 to TRBJ2-3; TRBD1 matches 9 bases. J was trimmed by 5 bases and V by 0 bases; bases with no gene match: 4. Per germline, CDR1 SGDLS and CDR2 YYNGEE. The CDR3 length is 15 residues. For the CDR3, the DNA is TGTGCCAGCAGCGTAGATAGGGACAGGGAAGATACGCAGTATTTT. Protein: CASSVDRDREDTQYF.

V usage is TRBV7-9 and J usage is TRBJ1-1; D perhaps matches TRBD1 (6 bases). V was trimmed by 7 bases and J by 3 bases, leaving 15 bases between them. Germline loops: CDR1 SEHNR, CDR2 FQNEAQ (reference sequence). The CDR3 is 14 amino acids. CDR3 coding DNA: TGTGCCAGCATCCTACAGGGTGGCGACACTGAAGCTTTCTTT. Translation gives CASILQGGDTEAFF.

V gene TRBV29-1 combines with J gene TRBJ1-5; 10 bases match TRBD1. Unmatched junction bases numbered 6, after V lost 5 bases and J lost 5 bases. The CDR3 sequence is 14 residues long. Germline CDR1 reads SQVTM; CDR2 reads ANQGSEA. CDR3 DNA sequence: TGCAGCGTTAGCGACAGGGGGCAGGATCAGCCCCAGCATTTT. It encodes CSVSDRGQDQPQHF.

V usage is TRBV2 and J usage is TRBJ1-5; D is possibly TRBD1 (5 bases). Germline values: CDR1 SNHLY, CDR2 FYNNEI. V gave up 5 bases and J gave up 4 bases, with 6 bases separating them. The CDR3 extends over 12 amino acids. Here the CDR3 DNA reads TGTGCCAGCAGTCACAGGAATCAGCCCCAGCATTTT. The encoded protein is CASSHRNQPQHF.

The chain recombines TRBV6-6 with TRBJ2-4; no clear D gene. The V end was cut by 7 bases, the J end by 0 bases, with 7 bases between. The CDR3 is 13 amino acids. The germline gives CDR1 MNHNY, CDR2 SVGAGI (reference sequence). DNA for the CDR3: TGTGCCAGCAAGACATTAGCCAAAAACATTCAGTACTTC. Protein: CASKTLAKNIQYF.

The chain combines TRBV9 with TRBJ2-3, with 13 bases aligning to TRBD2. There are 16 residues in the CDR3. The V gene's germline CDR1 is SGDLS and CDR2 YYNGEE. Trimming at V came to 4 bases and at J to 3 bases, leaving 5 bases not matched to a gene. In nucleotides, the CDR3 is TGTGCCAGCAGCCCCCGACTAGCGGGGGGAACAGATACGCAGTATTTT. This gives the protein CASSPRLAGGTDTQYF.

V gene TRBV7-9 combines with J gene TRBJ2-1; maybe TRBD2 (5 bases). The V and J ends lost 2 bases and 7 bases respectively, with 9 bases between them. CDR1 is SEHNR and CDR2 is FQNEAQ in the germline V gene (reference sequence). The CDR3 has 13 amino acids. CDR3 nucleotide sequence: TGTGCCAGCAGCTTACGGGATACAAATGAGCAGTTCTTC. Protein sequence: CASSLRDTNEQFF.

This rearrangement joins TRBV28 to TRBJ2-7; 12 positions match TRBD2. Germline trimming cut 4 bases from V and 4 bases from J; bases unmatched to any gene: 11. CDR1 MDHEN and CDR2 SYDVKM come from the germline V gene. The CDR3 loop spans 17 amino acids. The CDR3 region is CASSSGLAGGRDYEQYF. CDR3 sequence (DNA): TGTGCCAGCAGTTCCGGCCTAGCGGGAGGGCGCGATTACGAGCAGTACTTC. The full variable domain, its missing parts supplied by reference TRBV28 and TRBJ2-7, is DVKVTQSSRYLVKRTGEKVFLECVQDMDHENMFWYRQDPGLGLRLIYFSYDVKMKEKGDIPEGYSVSREKKERFSLILESASTNQTSMYLCASSSGLAGGRDYEQYFGPGTRLTVT.

This chain connects TRBV2 to TRBJ1-4; 8 bases align to TRBD1. Germline trimming cut 6 bases from V and 6 bases from J; bases unmatched to any gene: 6. The CDR3 has 14 residues. Germline V lookup: CDR1 SNHLY, CDR2 FYNNEI. The CDR3 spells CASSWTGRDEKLFF. CDR3 DNA sequence: TGTGCCAGCAGCTGGACAGGGAGGGATGAAAAACTGTTTTTT.

V and J are TRBV29-1 and TRBJ1-2; 11 positions agree with TRBD1. Trimming removed 7 bases from V and 7 bases from J; junction bases left unmatched: 8. Germline V CDR1 and CDR2: SQVTM, ANQGSEA. The CDR3 totals 13 residues. The CDR3 spells CSGKGQGVGGYTF. CDR3 sequence (DNA): TGCAGCGGAAAGGGACAGGGGGTAGGTGGCTACACCTTC.

V gene TRBV6-5 combines with J gene TRBJ2-1; 14 positions match TRBD2. CDR3 length equals 15 residues. J was trimmed by 7 bases and V by 6 bases; bases with no gene match: 5. From germline, CDR1 is MNHEY and CDR2 SVGAGI. The CDR3 reads CASSDRTSGRNEQFF. The CDR3, as DNA: TGTGCCAGCAGCGATCGGACTAGCGGGAGGAATGAGCAGTTCTTC.

This chain joins TRBV27 and TRBJ1-3; D not certain. CDR3 size: 14 residues. The V gene's germline CDR1 is MNHEY and CDR2 SMNVEV (reference sequence). V lost 4 bases and J 2 bases, leaving 9 bases between the germline ends. CDR3 sequence reads: CASSSQVPGNTIYF. The CDR3 coding sequence is TGTGCCAGCAGTTCGCAGGTGCCTGGAAACACCATATATTTT.

V is TRBV28 and J is TRBJ1-5; 9 bases fit TRBD1. Germline CDR1 reads MDHEN; CDR2 reads SYDVKM. Trimming at V came to 5 bases and at J to 8 bases, leaving 7 bases not matched to a gene. This CDR3 is 14 amino acids long. The CDR3 region has the DNA TGTGCCAGCAGTCTCGGGACAGGGACAAAGCCCCAGCATTTT. It yields the protein CASSLGTGTKPQHF.

This chain joins TRBV5-1 and TRBJ2-1; no clear D. CDR3 length: 15 residues. Germline V gene data show CDR1 as SGHRS and CDR2 as YFSETQ. V was trimmed by 1 base and J by 4 bases, leaving 12 bases between them. CDR3 DNA sequence: TGCGCCAGCAGCTTGAGAGAGAGAGGATACAATGAGCAGTTCTTC. It translates to CASSLRERGYNEQFF.

J is TRBJ1-2 and V is TRBV11-2; no clear D gene. Trimming took 1 base from V and 5 from J, leaving 8 bases between them. Per germline, CDR1 SGHAT and CDR2 FQNNGV. The CDR3 has 13 amino acids. CDR3: CASSLASGYGYTF. The CDR3 DNA is TGTGCCAGCAGCTTAGCTTCAGGATATGGCTACACCTTC.

The chain has TRBV7-6 and TRBJ1-6, with 7 bases fitting TRBD1. Losses at the gene ends were 5 bases for V and 1 base for J; bases not matched to a gene: 5. The CDR3 has 16 amino acids. Germline loops: CDR1 SGHVS, CDR2 FNYEAQ. Written as DNA, the CDR3 is TGTGCCAGCAGCGTCGACAGGGTTTCCTATAATTCACCCCTCCACTTT. Its protein is CASSVDRVSYNSPLHF.

The CDR3 coding sequence is TGCGCCAGCAGTGAGCAGGCCTCTGGGGCCAACGTCCTGACTTTC. It is translated as CASSEQASGANVLTF. The chain recombines TRBV10-2 with TRBJ2-6, with no clear D. Looked up from germline, CDR1 is WSHSY and CDR2 is SAAADI. CDR3 length equals 15 residues. V was shortened by 2 bases and J by 0 bases, with 5 bases between the two germline ends.

The chain is built from TRBV6-1 and TRBJ1-2; a possible D gene is TRBD1 (5 bases). The CDR3 length is 15 residues. V shed 3 bases and J shed 8 bases, with 19 bases lying between them. CDR1 is MNHNS and CDR2 is SASEGT in the germline V gene. The CDR3 protein is CASSEDFLDSTGYTF. Written as DNA, the CDR3 is TGTGCCAGCAGTGAGGATTTTCTAGACAGCACCGGCTACACCTTC.

The V call is TRBV27, the J call TRBJ1-2; 7 bases align to TRBD1. The germline gives CDR1 MNHEY, CDR2 SMNVEV (reference sequence). Germline trimming cut 2 bases from V and 8 bases from J; bases unmatched to any gene: 5. CDR3 length: 13 residues. CDR3 loop: CASSLRGRGGYTF. The CDR3 region has the DNA TGTGCCAGCAGTTTAAGGGGGCGAGGGGGCTACACCTTC.